This passage covers 22 T cell receptor beta chains from one sample sequenced in a study of cytotoxic CD8 clonotypes in ibrutinib-treated CLL. Here immunoSEQ multiplex PCR was the method, and the copy in TCRdb shows in-frame clones only, minus some. Here the sample spans about 50,000 clones, about three fifths being singletons. The sample here was PBMCs, taken after 24 months of ibrutinib treatment. The receptors here all came from a human donor with chronic lymphocytic leukemia.

There are a few counts of this clone. V gene TRBV5-1 combines with J gene TRBJ2-5; D remains ambiguous. The germline V and J ends were trimmed by 0 bases and 4 bases, with 13 bases remaining between them. Germline CDR1 and CDR2: SGHRS and YFSETQ. The CDR3 length is 15 residues. CDR3 region: CASSLGAGLGETQYF. Here the CDR3 DNA reads TGCGCCAGCAGCTTGGGGGCAGGTTTAGGAGAGACCCAGTACTTC.

This clone came up a few times. The chain carries TRBV7-6 and TRBJ1-6, with a tentative D call TRBD1 (6 bases). The CDR3 extends over 15 amino acids. Trimming stripped 3 bases from V and 9 bases from J, with 15 bases between. Looked up from germline, CDR1 is SGHVS and CDR2 is FNYEAQ. CDR3 protein: CASSFTTGQGSPLHF. The DNA for the CDR3 is TGTGCCAGCAGCTTCACGACAGGCCAGGGTTCACCCCTCCACTTT. The variable domain in full, completed from reference TRBV7-6 and TRBJ1-6, reads GAGVSQSPRYKVTKRGQDVALRCDPISGHVSLYWYRQALGQGPEFLTYFNYEAQQDKSGLPNDRFSAERPEGSISTLTIQRTEQRDSAMYRCASSFTTGQGSPLHFGNGTRLTVT.

The J gene is TRBJ1-4, the V gene TRBV27; D is ambiguous. Germline V gene sequence: CDR1 MNHEY, CDR2 SMNVEV (reference sequence). This CDR3 comprises 14 residues. Trimming shortened V by 2 bases and J by 2 bases, and 6 bases separated the two germline ends. The CDR3 here is CASSLLGTNEKLFF. In DNA form, the CDR3 reads TGTGCCAGCAGTTTACTGGGGACTAATGAAAAACTGTTTTTT.

This clone was counted many times. This chain links TRBV4-2 with TRBJ1-1; 8 nucleotides match TRBD1. Unmatched junction bases numbered 5, after V lost 0 bases and J lost 5 bases. Per the germline V gene, CDR1 is LGHNA and CDR2 is YNFKEQ. This CDR3 region has 15 residues. CDR3 sequence: CASSQETGEATEAFF. The DNA of the CDR3 is TGTGCCAGCAGCCAAGAGACAGGGGAAGCAACTGAAGCTTTCTTT.

The chain carries TRBV5-1 and TRBJ2-6; D gene unclear. In germline, CDR1 is SGHRS, CDR2 YFSETQ. Trimming took off 1 base at V and 0 bases at J, with 5 bases between the two ends. The CDR3 spans 15 residues. The CDR3 bases are TGCGCCAGCAGCTTGTCAAGCTCTGGGGCCAACGTCCTGACTTTC. It encodes CASSLSSSGANVLTF.

This clone was counted once. The chain has TRBV19 and TRBJ2-5; 8 bases align to TRBD1. The CDR3 runs to 20 residues. With 11 bases clipped from V and 5 bases from J, the junction kept 31 bases outside the gene matches. Germline V gene data show CDR1 as LNHDA and CDR2 as SQIVND (reference sequence). The CDR3 DNA follows: TGTGCCGCTCGACAGGGGCCGGACCATCCCTACTGGGTGTTCCACGAGACCCAGTACTTC. This codes for CAARQGPDHPYWVFHETQYF. The full variable domain, with the rest looked up from reference TRBV19 and TRBJ2-5, is DGGITQSPKYLFRKEGQNVTLSCEQNLNHDAMYWYRQDPGQGLRLIYYSQIVNDFQKGDIAEGYSVSREKKESFPLTVTSAQKNPTAFYLCAARQGPDHPYWVFHETQYFGPGTRLLVL.

This clone has just a few counts. This chain links TRBV5-1 with TRBJ2-7, with D unresolved. Trimming stripped 2 bases from V and 3 bases from J, with 15 bases between. Germline V gene data show CDR1 as SGHRS and CDR2 as YFSETQ. The CDR3 length is 15 residues. The chain's CDR3 is CASSFTADALYEQYF. In DNA, the CDR3 is TGCGCCAGCAGCTTTACAGCCGACGCACTCTACGAGCAGTACTTC. Supplemented by reference TRBV5-1 and TRBJ2-7, the full variable domain reads KAGVTQTPRYLIKTRGQQVTLSCSPISGHRSVSWYQQTPGQGLQFLFEYFSETQRNKGNFPGRFSGRQFSNSRSEMNVSTLELGDSALYLCASSFTADALYEQYFGPGTRLTVT.

The V and J genes are TRBV6-5 and TRBJ1-2, with D unresolved. V was trimmed by 2 bases and J by 0 bases, leaving 7 bases between them. The CDR3 is 14 residues long. CDR1 and CDR2 from the germline V gene are MNHEY and SVGAGI. CDR3 DNA: TGTGCCAGCAGTTACGACGGTACTAACTATGGCTACACCTTC. This encodes CASSYDGTNYGYTF.

This clone was recorded once. The chain joins TRBV2 to TRBJ1-2; weak D call: TRBD1 (5 bases). The CDR3 extends over 19 amino acids. Trimming removed 0 bases from V and 3 bases from J, with 23 bases in between. Germline CDR1 SNHLY, CDR2 FYNNEI. CDR3 sequence: CASSEAESQGQVYDYGYTF. CDR3 DNA: TGTGCCAGCAGTGAAGCAGAGTCCCAGGGCCAAGTCTACGACTATGGCTACACCTTC.

This clone was recorded a few times. The chain carries TRBV2 and TRBJ2-5, with 8 positions matching TRBD1. The trim removed 5 bases at V and 4 bases at J, leaving 3 bases unmatched. The CDR3 is 13 amino acids. Germline V gene sequence: CDR1 SNHLY, CDR2 FYNNEI. CDR3 in amino acids: CASSQGAGETQYF. In DNA form, the CDR3 reads TGTGCCAGCAGTCAGGGGGCGGGAGAGACCCAGTACTTC.

This clone was seen a handful of times. This sequence joins TRBV15 and TRBJ1-6; TRBD1 might be the D (6 bases). This CDR3 has 15 amino acids. CDR1 is LNHNV and CDR2 is YYDKDF in the germline V gene (reference sequence). Deletions cut 6 bases from V and 7 bases from J, with 16 bases between. The CDR3 bases are TGTGCCACCAGAGGAAGGACAGCCAGGAATTCACCCCTCCACTTT. Translated: CATRGRTARNSPLHF.

The rearrangement uses TRBV29-1 and TRBJ1-1, with TRBD1 as a possible D gene (5 bases). The CDR3 length is 13 residues. Germline CDR1 is SQVTM and CDR2 is ANQGSEA. Trimming shortened V by 2 bases and J by 4 bases, and 11 bases separated the two germline ends. Here the CDR3 DNA reads TGCAGCGTTGAAATAGGGACGGGCACTGAAGCTTTCTTT. Protein product: CSVEIGTGTEAFF.

The chain carries TRBV11-2 and TRBJ2-2; 7 bases are a match to TRBD2. This CDR3 comprises 17 residues. V lost 2 bases, J lost 8 bases, and 14 bases stayed unmatched. Germline-derived CDR1 and CDR2 are SGHAT and FQNNGV. The CDR3 region has the DNA TGTGCCAGCAGCTTAAGGCCCCCTCGGACTAGAGGGGGGGAGCTGTTTTTT. Protein sequence: CASSLRPPRTRGGELFF.

V and J are TRBV25-1 and TRBJ2-5, with 10 bases aligning to TRBD2. In germline, CDR1 is MGHDK, CDR2 SYGVNS. The CDR3 loop spans 18 amino acids. With V trimmed by 1 base and J by 3 bases, 11 bases remained unmatched. CDR3 nucleotides: TGTGCCAGCAGTGAATTCGGAGCGGGGGGGCCTGAGAAAGAGACCCAGTACTTC. Translated, it gives CASSEFGAGGPEKETQYF.

This chain links TRBV9 with TRBJ1-1; the D is unclear. V lost 4 bases, J lost 6 bases, and 1 base lay in between. The CDR3 runs 9 residues. Germline values: CDR1 SGDLS, CDR2 YYNGEE. The CDR3 is CASSPEAFF. DNA for the CDR3: TGTGCCAGCAGCCCTGAAGCTTTCTTT.

To note about this clone: The junction and the germline gene differ at one end; a read error may be behind it. V gene TRBV6-9 combines with J gene TRBJ1-2; D is perhaps TRBD1 (5 bases). CDR1 is MNHGY, CDR2 SVAAGI, per germline. This CDR3 is 15 amino acids long. CDR3 sequence reads: CATADPGHTNYGYTF. In DNA, the CDR3 is TGCGCCACCGCTGACCCAGGACACACGAACTATGGCTACACCTTC.

This chain links TRBV6-1 with TRBJ2-2; D is possibly TRBD1 (5 bases). Germline CDR1 MNHNS, CDR2 SASEGT. V was clipped by 2 bases and J by 8 bases, with 12 bases between them. The CDR3 length is 14 residues. CDR3 sequence reads: CASSEYRTVGELFF. DNA for the CDR3: TGTGCCAGCAGTGAATACAGGACCGTTGGGGAGCTGTTTTTT.

This clone came up a few times. The rearrangement joins TRBV7-9 to TRBJ2-1; a possible D gene is TRBD2 (5 bases). The CDR3 loop spans 15 amino acids. V dropped 4 bases and J dropped 3 bases, with 13 bases sitting between them. Germline-derived CDR1 and CDR2 are SEHNR and FQNEAQ (reference sequence). The CDR3 DNA reads TGTGCCAGCAGCTACGTGGACTGGATCTACAATGAGCAGTTCTTC. This translates into CASSYVDWIYNEQFF. Full variable domain (missing parts from reference TRBV7-9 and TRBJ2-1): DTGVSQNPRHKITKRGQNVTFRCDPISEHNRLYWYRQTLGQGPEFLTYFQNEAQLEKSRLLSDRFSAERPKGSFSTLEIQRTEQGDSAMYLCASSYVDWIYNEQFFGPGTRLTVL.

The V and J genes are TRBV7-9 and TRBJ1-1, with 8 positions matching TRBD1. The CDR3 has 15 residues. The V segment lost 7 bases and the J segment 5 bases; nucleotides outside the gene matches: 12. CDR1 SEHNR and CDR2 FQNEAQ come from the germline V gene (reference sequence). The CDR3 sequence: CASTSWSGGETEAFF. The CDR3 bases are TGTGCCAGCACCTCCTGGTCAGGGGGCGAGACTGAAGCTTTCTTT.

This clone has just a few counts. The chain joins TRBV5-1 to TRBJ2-3; the D call may be TRBD1 or TRBD2 (5 bases each). CDR1 is SGHRS, CDR2 YFSETQ, per germline. The CDR3 contains 13 residues. Trimming removed 3 bases from V and 2 bases from J, with 7 bases in between. CDR3 protein: CASSSGPTDTQYF. CDR3 in DNA: TGCGCCAGCAGCTCGGGACCCACAGATACGCAGTATTTT. The entire variable domain, with the rest obtained from reference TRBV5-1 and TRBJ2-3, is as follows: KAGVTQTPRYLIKTRGQQVTLSCSPISGHRSVSWYQQTPGQGLQFLFEYFSETQRNKGNFPGRFSGRQFSNSRSEMNVSTLELGDSALYLCASSSGPTDTQYFGPGTRLTVL.

J is TRBJ2-7 and V is TRBV10-3; TRBD1 or TRBD2 may be the D gene (5 bases each). The CDR3 is 15 residues long. The V end lost 3 bases, the J end lost 0 bases, and 12 bases lay between the germline ends. CDR1 ENHRY and CDR2 SYGVKD come from the germline V gene. In DNA, the CDR3 is TGTGCCATCAGTGATCCCTTTGGGGGCTCCTACGAGCAGTACTTC. The encoded protein is CAISDPFGGSYEQYF.

This clone has at least ten counts. A far larger clone is one base from this, pointing to a likely read error. This rearrangement joins TRBV4-2 to TRBJ1-2, with TRBD1 matching over 7 bases. The CDR3 is 15 residues long. Germline values: CDR1 LGHNA, CDR2 YNFKEQ. Unmatched junction bases numbered 11, after V lost 1 base and J lost 9 bases. The CDR3 DNA sequence: TGTGCCAGCAGCCAAGCCCCGGGGACAGTAGATAGCTACACCTTC. It translates to CASSQAPGTVDSYTF.